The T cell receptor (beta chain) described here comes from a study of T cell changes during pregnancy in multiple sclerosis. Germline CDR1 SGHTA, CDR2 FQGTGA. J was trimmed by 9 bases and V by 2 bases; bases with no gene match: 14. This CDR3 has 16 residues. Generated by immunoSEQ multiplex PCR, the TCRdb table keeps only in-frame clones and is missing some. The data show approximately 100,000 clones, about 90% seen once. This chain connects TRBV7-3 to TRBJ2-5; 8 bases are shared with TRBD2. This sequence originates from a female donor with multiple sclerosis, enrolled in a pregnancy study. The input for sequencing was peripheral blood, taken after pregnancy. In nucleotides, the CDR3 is TGTGCCAGCAGCTTACAAGCGGGGGTTCCCCGGGGGGCCCAGTACTTC. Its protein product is CASSLQAGVPRGAQYF.